This entry lists 8 T cell receptor beta chains sequenced from one sample in a study of identical twins. TCRdb independently ran MiXCR on the 5' RACE reads; one entry per CDR3 protein. This sample carries roughly 280,000 distinct CDR3 sequences, roughly 9.7% of them seen once, and the ten largest clones take 5.5% to 9%. The same sample was also used in a study of yellow fever vaccine responses in identical twins.

The material sequenced was CD8+ T cells sorted from blood. These receptors originate from a woman younger than 35 in good health.

The V gene is TRBV11-1, the J gene TRBJ2-2, with 12 bases fitting TRBD2. This CDR3 is 19 amino acids long. CDR1 is SGHAT and CDR2 is FQDESV in the germline V gene (reference sequence). The V and J ends lost 3 bases and 3 bases, in that order; junction bases with no gene match: 11. The CDR3 protein is CASSFPETSGRGHTGELFF. The CDR3 DNA reads TGTGCCAGCAGCTTCCCAGAGACTAGCGGGAGAGGTCACACCGGGGAGCTGTTTTTT. The entire variable domain, with the rest obtained from reference TRBV11-1 and TRBJ2-2, is as follows: EAEVAQSPRYKITEKSQAVAFWCDPISGHATLYWYRQILGQGPELLVQFQDESVVDDSQLPKDRFSAERLKGVDSTLKIQPAELGDSAMYLCASSFPETSGRGHTGELFFGEGSRLTVL.

The V and J genes are TRBV20-1 and TRBJ2-5; 10 bases agree with TRBD2. CDR1 and CDR2 (germline): DFQATT, SNEGSKA (reference sequence). The CDR3 is made up of 16 amino acids. V gave up 0 bases and J gave up 5 bases; unmatched junction bases: 9. CDR3 DNA: TGCAGTGCTAGAGATCTACAGCGGGAGGGGGGGGAGACCCAGTACTTC. This encodes CSARDLQREGGETQYF.

This clonotype was picked up a small number of times. In nucleotides, the CDR3 is TGCAGTGCTAGGAAACCACAGCGCTACGAGCAGTACTTC. This encodes CSARKPQRYEQYF. This sequence joins TRBV20-1 and TRBJ2-7; D uncertain. The CDR3 spans 13 residues. Per germline, CDR1 DFQATT and CDR2 SNEGSKA (reference sequence). Trimming left V 3 bases short and J 3 bases short, with 12 bases between.

This clonotype came up a few times. The rearrangement joins TRBV5-4 to TRBJ2-1; D unclear. Trimming took 0 bases from V and 0 from J, leaving 4 bases between them. The CDR3 is 14 residues long. CDR1 SGHNT and CDR2 YYREEE come from the germline V gene (reference sequence). The CDR3, as DNA: TGTGCCAGCAGCTTGGATGACTCCTACAATGAGCAGTTCTTC. This translates into CASSLDDSYNEQFF.

V and J are TRBV19 and TRBJ2-3; 9 positions match TRBD1. J was trimmed by 6 bases and V by 6 bases; bases with no gene match: 10. Germline V gives CDR1 LNHDA, CDR2 SQIVND (reference sequence). The length of the CDR3 is 15 residues. The chain's CDR3 is CASRRDRGIYDTQYF. The CDR3 bases are TGTGCCAGTAGGAGAGACAGGGGGATCTATGATACGCAGTATTTT.

The chain uses TRBV4-1 and TRBJ2-6; D is unclear. The V gene's germline CDR1 is MGHRA and CDR2 YSYEKL. V dropped 6 bases and J dropped 0 bases, with 6 bases sitting between them. CDR3 length: 14 residues. The DNA for the CDR3 is TGCGCCAGCAGGGTAGGCTCTGGGGCCAACGTCCTGACTTTC. Its protein is CASRVGSGANVLTF.

This clonotype has ten or more counts. The rearrangement links TRBV12-3 or TRBV12-4 to TRBJ2-3; no definite D call. The CDR3 runs to 15 residues. Between the trimmed V and J ends, which lost 1 base and 4 bases, there was a span of 12 bases. The CDR3 protein is CASSLVGSWSDTQYF. The CDR3 bases are TGTGCCAGCAGTTTAGTGGGCAGTTGGTCAGATACGCAGTATTTT.

The chain links TRBV20-1 to TRBJ2-7, with 8 bases fitting TRBD1. J lost 4 bases, V lost 6 bases, and 11 bases had no gene match. CDR1 DFQATT and CDR2 SNEGSKA come from the germline V gene (reference sequence). This CDR3 is built from 14 residues. CDR3: CSANKRTGPYEQYF. The CDR3 nucleotides read TGCAGTGCCAATAAACGGACAGGGCCTTACGAGCAGTACTTC.